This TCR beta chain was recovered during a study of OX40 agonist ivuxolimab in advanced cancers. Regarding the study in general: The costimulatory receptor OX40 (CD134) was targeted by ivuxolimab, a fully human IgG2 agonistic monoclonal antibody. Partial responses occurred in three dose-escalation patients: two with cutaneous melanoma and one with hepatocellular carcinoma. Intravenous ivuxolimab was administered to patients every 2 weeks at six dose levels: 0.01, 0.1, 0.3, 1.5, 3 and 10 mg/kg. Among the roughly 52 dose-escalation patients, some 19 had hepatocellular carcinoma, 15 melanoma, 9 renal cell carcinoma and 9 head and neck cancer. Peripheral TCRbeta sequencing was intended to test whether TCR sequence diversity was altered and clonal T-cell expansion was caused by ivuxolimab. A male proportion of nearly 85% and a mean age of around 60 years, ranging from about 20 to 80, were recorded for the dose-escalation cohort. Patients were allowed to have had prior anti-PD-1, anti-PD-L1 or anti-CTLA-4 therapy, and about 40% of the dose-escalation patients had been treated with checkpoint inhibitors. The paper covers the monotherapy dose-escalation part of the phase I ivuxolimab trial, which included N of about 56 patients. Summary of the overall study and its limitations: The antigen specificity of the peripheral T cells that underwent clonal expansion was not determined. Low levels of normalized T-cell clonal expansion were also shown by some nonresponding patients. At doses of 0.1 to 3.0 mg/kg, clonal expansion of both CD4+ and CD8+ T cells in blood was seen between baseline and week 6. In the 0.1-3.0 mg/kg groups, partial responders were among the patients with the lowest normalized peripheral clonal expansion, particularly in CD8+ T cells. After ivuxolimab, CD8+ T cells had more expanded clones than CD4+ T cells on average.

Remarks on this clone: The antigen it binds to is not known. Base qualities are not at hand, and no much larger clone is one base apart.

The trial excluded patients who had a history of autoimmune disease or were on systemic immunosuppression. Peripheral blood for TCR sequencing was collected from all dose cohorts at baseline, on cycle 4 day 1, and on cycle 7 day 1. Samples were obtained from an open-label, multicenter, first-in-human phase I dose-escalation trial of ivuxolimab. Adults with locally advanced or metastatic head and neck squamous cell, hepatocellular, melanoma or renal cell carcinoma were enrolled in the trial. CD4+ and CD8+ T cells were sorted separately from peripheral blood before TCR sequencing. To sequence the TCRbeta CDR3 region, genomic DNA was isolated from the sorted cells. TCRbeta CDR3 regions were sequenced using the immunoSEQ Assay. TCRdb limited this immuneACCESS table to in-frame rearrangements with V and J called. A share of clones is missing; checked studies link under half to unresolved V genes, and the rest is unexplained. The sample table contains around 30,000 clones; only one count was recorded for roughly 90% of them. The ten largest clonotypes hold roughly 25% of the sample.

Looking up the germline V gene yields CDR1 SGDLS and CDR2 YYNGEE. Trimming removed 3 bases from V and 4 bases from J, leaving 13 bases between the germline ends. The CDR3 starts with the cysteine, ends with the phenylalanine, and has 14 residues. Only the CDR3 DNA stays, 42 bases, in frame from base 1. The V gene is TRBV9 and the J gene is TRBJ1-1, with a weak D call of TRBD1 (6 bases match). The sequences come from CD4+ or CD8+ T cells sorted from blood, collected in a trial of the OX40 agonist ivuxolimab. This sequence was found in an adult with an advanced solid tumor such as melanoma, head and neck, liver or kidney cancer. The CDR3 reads CASSETGSSTEAFF. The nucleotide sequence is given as TGTGCCAGCAGCGAAACAGGGAGTTCCACTGAAGCTTTCTTT.